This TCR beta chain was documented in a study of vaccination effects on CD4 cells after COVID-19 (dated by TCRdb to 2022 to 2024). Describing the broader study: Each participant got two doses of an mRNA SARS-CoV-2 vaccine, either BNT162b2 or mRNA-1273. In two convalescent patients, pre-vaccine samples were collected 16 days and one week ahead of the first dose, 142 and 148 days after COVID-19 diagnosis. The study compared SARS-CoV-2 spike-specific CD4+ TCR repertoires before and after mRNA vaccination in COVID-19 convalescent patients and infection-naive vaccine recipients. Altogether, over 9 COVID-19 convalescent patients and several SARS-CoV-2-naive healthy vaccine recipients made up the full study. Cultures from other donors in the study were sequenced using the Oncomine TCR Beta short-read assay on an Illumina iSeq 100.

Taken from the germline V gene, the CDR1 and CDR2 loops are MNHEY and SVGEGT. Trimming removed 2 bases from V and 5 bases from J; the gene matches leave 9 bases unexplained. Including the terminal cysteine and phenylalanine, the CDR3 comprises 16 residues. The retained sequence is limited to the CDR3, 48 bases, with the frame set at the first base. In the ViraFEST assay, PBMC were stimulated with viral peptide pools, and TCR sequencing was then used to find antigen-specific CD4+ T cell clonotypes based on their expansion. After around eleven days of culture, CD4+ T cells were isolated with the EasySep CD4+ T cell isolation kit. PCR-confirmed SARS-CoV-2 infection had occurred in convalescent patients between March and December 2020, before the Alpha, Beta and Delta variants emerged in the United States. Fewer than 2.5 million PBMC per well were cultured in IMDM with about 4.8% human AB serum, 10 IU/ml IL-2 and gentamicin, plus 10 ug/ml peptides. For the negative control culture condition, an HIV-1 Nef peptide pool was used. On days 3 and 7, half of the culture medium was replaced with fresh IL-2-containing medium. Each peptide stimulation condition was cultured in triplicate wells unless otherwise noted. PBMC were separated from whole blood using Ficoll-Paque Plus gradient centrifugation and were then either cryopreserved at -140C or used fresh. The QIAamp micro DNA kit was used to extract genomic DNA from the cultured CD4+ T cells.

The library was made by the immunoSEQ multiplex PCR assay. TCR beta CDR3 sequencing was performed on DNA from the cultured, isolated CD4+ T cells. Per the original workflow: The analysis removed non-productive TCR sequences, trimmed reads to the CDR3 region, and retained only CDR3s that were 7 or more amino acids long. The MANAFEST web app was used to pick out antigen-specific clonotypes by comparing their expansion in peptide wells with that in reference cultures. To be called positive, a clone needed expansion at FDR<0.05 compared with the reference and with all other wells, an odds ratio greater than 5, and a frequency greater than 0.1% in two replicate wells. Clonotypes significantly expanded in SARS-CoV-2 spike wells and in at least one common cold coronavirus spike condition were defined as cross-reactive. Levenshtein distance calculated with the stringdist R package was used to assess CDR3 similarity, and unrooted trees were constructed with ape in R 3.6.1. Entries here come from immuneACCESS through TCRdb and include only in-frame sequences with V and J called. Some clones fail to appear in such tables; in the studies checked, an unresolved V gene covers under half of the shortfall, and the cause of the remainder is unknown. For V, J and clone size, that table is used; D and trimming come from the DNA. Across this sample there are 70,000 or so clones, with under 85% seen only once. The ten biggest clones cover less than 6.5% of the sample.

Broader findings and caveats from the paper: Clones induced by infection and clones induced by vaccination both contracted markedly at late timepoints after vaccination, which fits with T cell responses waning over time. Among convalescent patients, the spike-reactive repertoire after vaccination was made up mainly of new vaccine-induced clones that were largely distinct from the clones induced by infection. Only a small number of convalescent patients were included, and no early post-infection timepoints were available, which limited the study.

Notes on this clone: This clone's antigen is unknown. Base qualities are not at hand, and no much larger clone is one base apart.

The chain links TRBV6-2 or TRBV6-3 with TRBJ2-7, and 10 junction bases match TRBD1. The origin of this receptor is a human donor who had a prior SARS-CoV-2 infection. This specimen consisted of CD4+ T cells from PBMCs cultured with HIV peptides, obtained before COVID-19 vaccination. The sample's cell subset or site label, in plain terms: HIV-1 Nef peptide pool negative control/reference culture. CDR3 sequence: CASSYITGTGVDEQYF. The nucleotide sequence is TGTGCCAGCAGTTACATCACCGGGACAGGGGTAGACGAGCAGTACTTC.